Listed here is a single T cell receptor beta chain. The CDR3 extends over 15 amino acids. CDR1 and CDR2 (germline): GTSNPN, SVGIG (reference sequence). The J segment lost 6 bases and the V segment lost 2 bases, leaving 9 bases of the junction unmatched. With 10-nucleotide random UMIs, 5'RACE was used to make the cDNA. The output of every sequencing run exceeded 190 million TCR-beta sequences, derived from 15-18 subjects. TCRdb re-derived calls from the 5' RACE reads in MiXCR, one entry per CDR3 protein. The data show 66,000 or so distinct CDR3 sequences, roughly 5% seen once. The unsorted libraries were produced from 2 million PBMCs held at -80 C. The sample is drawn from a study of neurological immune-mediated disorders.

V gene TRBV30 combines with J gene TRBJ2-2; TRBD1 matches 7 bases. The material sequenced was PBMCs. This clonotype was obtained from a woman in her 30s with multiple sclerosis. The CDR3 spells CAWSREKQGPGELFF. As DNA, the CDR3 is TGTGCCTGGAGTAGAGAGAAACAGGGGCCCGGGGAGCTGTTTTTT.